This T cell receptor (beta chain) was identified during a study of blood T cell repertoires in COVID-19. Study overall: In each case, the material was cDNA or gDNA derived from T cells, B-cell-depleted T cells, or PBMCs.

Original analysis: Estimates of nucleated cell counts were drawn from the amplification of reference gene primers. Generated by immunoSEQ multiplex PCR, the TCRdb table keeps only in-frame clones and is missing some. The V and J calls and clone size come from that table; D and trimming were worked out from the DNA. The sample holds around 97,000 clones; around 87% are singletons and the top ten take around 20%. CDR1 and CDR2 (germline): SGHDT, YYEEEE. V was pared by 0 bases and J by 0 bases, with 10 bases between. The CDR3 contains 16 residues. The chain joins TRBV5-6 to TRBJ2-1; D ambiguous. The TCR originated in a human donor in a cohort sampled during active COVID-19. The material sequenced was peripheral blood. For the CDR3, the DNA is TGTGCCAGCAGCTTGGCGGGTCCCAGCTCCTACAATGAGCAGTTCTTC. Translating gives CASSLAGPSSYNEQFF.